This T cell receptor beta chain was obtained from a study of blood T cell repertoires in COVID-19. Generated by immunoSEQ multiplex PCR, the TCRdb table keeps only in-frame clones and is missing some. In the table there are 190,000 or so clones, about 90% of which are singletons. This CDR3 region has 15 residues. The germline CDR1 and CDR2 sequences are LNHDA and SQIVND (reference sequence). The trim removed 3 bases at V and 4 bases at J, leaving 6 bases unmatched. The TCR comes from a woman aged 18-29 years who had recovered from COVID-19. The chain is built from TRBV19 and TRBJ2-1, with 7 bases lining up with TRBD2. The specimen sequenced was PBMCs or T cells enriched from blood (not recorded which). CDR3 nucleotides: TGTGCCAGTAGTATTCAGGTGCGGGGGTACAATGAGCAGTTCTTC. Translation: CASSIQVRGYNEQFF.